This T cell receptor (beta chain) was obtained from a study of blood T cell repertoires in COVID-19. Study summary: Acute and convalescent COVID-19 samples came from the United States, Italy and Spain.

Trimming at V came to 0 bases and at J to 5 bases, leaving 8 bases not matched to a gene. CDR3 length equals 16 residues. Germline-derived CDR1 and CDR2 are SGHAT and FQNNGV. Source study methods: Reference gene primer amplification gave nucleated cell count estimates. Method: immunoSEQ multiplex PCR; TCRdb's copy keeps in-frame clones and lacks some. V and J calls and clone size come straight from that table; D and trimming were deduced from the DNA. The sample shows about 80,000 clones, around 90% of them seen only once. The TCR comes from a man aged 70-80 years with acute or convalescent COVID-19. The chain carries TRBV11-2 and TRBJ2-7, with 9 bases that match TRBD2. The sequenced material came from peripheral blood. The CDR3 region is CASSLDRRAGGNEQYF. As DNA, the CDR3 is TGTGCCAGCAGCTTAGATCGTCGAGCGGGAGGAAACGAGCAGTACTTC.